The next 14 T cell receptor beta chains were all read from a single sample in a study of CXCR3-negative and CXCR3-positive naive CD8 T cells. With UMI labels, 5' RACE was used to prepare the TRB cDNA libraries. Using the 5' RACE reads, TCRdb records one entry per CDR3 protein without DNA. This listing includes 100,000 to 150,000 distinct CDR3 sequences. The sample taken for sequencing was naive CXCR3- CD8+ T cells from blood. This sample's subset: CD45RO-CCR7+CD27+CD95- naive CD8+ T cells lacking CXCR3 (TNR3-). All receptors come from a human donor in good health. Some clones in this sample may be carry-over from other donors' samples.

The chain is built from TRBV2 and TRBJ2-7; TCRdb returns TRBD2, unconfirmable since there is no DNA. CDR1 and CDR2 from the germline V gene are SNHLY and FYNNEI. This CDR3 spans 15 amino acids. The CDR3 is CASSAEGLAGDKQYF.

This chain links TRBV7-9 with TRBJ2-1; no DNA is available, so the TRBD1 call from TCRdb remains unchecked. The CDR3 contains 13 residues. The germline V gene has CDR1 SEHNR and CDR2 FQNEAQ (reference sequence). The CDR3 spells CASIEKVAGQQFF.

The rearrangement links TRBV27 to TRBJ2-4; with no DNA, the TCRdb D assignment of TRBD1 cannot be verified. The germline CDR1 and CDR2 sequences are MNHEY and SMNVEV (reference sequence). The length of the CDR3 is 15 residues. The CDR3 here is CASKQGANNKNIQYF.

This rearrangement joins TRBV20-1 to TRBJ2-1; TCRdb's D gene call, TRBD1, goes unchecked for lack of DNA. This CDR3 comprises 14 residues. CDR1 and CDR2 from the germline V gene are DFQATT and SNEGSKA (reference sequence). CDR3 loop: CSARGVGQMNEQFF.

The chain has TRBV14 and TRBJ2-7. Germline V gene data show CDR1 as SGHDN and CDR2 as FVKESK. The CDR3 is 12 residues long. CDR3: CASSQDLGEQYF.

The chain couples TRBV30 to TRBJ1-1; TCRdb names TRBD1, which stays unverified in the absence of DNA. This CDR3 region has 13 residues. The germline V gene has CDR1 GTSNPN and CDR2 SVGIG (reference sequence). This CDR3 reads CAWSKGGWTEAFF.

CDR3 protein: CASSLQGVWGNTQYF. This rearrangement joins TRBV7-3 to TRBJ2-3; there is no DNA to check the TCRdb D call of TRBD1. Germline values: CDR1 SGHTA, CDR2 FQGTGA. This CDR3 contains 15 residues.

This chain uses TRBV7-6 with TRBJ1-5. This CDR3 is 15 amino acids long. Germline V lookup: CDR1 SGHVS, CDR2 FNYEAQ. Here the CDR3 reads CASSLGATPSDPQHF.

The rearrangement uses TRBV29-1 and TRBJ2-7; TCRdb returns TRBD1, unconfirmable since there is no DNA. The CDR3 is made up of 11 amino acids. CDR1 and CDR2 from the germline V gene are SQVTM and ANQGSEA. CDR3 protein: CSVGTGDEQYF.

The chain combines TRBV21-1 with TRBJ2-5; TCRdb gives TRBD1 as the D gene, but with no DNA this cannot be confirmed. TRBV21-1 is a pseudogene. The CDR3 contains 16 residues. This CDR3 is CASSKEGWTGYETQYF.

The CDR3 reads CASSDPVGRNEQFF. J is TRBJ2-1 and V is TRBV12-3 or TRBV12-4; the TCRdb call, TRBD1, lacks DNA for checking. The length of the CDR3 is 14 residues.

The chain's CDR3 is CASSLPATRMTITEAFF. V gene TRBV28 combines with J gene TRBJ1-1; TCRdb gives TRBD1 as the D gene, but with no DNA this cannot be confirmed. The germline gives CDR1 MDHEN, CDR2 SYDVKM. The length of the CDR3 is 17 residues.

The chain recombines TRBV4-1 with TRBJ2-5; TCRdb reports TRBD2, a call that lacks DNA to check it against. The germline V gene encodes CDR1 MGHRA and CDR2 YSYEKL. The CDR3 is made up of 16 amino acids. The CDR3 sequence: CASSQEPRGGLETQYF.

The chain carries TRBV20-1 and TRBJ2-5; TCRdb designates TRBD2, a call that cannot be tested without DNA. The CDR3 is 19 amino acids. From germline, CDR1 is DFQATT and CDR2 SNEGSKA (reference sequence). The CDR3: CSARDPGALTWGYQETQYF.